A single sample gave rise to the 26 T cell receptor beta chains below, sequenced in a study of graft-versus-host responses after intestinal transplantation. Clones were read by immunoSEQ multiplex PCR, and TCRdb kept only the in-frame ones, dropping some. Of about 130,000 clones in the sample, around 94% were seen once. These receptors have no known antigen. Specimen: unstimulated CD4+ T cells sorted from spleen or lymph node cells, collected before intestinal transplant. Every receptor here comes from a human donor who received an intestinal transplant.

The chain uses TRBV19 and TRBJ2-3; D may be TRBD1 or TRBD2 (5 bases each). Per the germline V gene, CDR1 is LNHDA and CDR2 is SQIVND (reference sequence). The CDR3 sequence is 13 residues long. V was shortened by 8 bases and J by 4 bases, with 13 bases between the two germline ends. The CDR3 sequence is CASRDGSSDTQYF. In nucleotides, the CDR3 is TGTGCCAGTCGGGACGGGTCTTCAGATACGCAGTATTTT.

The chain joins TRBV7-2 to TRBJ1-5; no reliable D call. The germline gives CDR1 SGHTA, CDR2 FQGNSA. This CDR3 is built from 12 residues. V lost 0 bases and J 7 bases, leaving 4 bases between the germline ends. The CDR3 is CASSLAPQPQHF. CDR3 DNA sequence: TGTGCCAGCAGCTTAGCCCCCCAGCCCCAGCATTTT.

The chain uses TRBV7-9 and TRBJ2-7, with D unclear. V gave up 5 bases and J gave up 0 bases, with 5 bases separating them. This CDR3 is built from 12 residues. CDR1 SEHNR and CDR2 FQNEAQ come from the germline V gene (reference sequence). The CDR3 loop reads CASSPSSYEQYF. The CDR3, as DNA: TGTGCCAGCAGCCCTAGCTCCTACGAGCAGTACTTC.

The V gene is TRBV4-2, the J gene TRBJ2-7; D is tentatively TRBD1 or TRBD2 (5 bases each). Germline-derived CDR1 and CDR2 are LGHNA and YNFKEQ. This CDR3 spans 15 amino acids. V was trimmed by 0 bases and J by 2 bases, leaving 11 bases between them. As DNA, the CDR3 is TGTGCCAGCAGCCAAGAAGGGACGTCGACCTACGAGCAGTACTTC. Translating gives CASSQEGTSTYEQYF.

V and J are TRBV30 and TRBJ1-6; D uncertain. There are 13 residues in the CDR3. The V gene's germline CDR1 is GTSNPN and CDR2 SVGIG (reference sequence). The V gene lost 0 bases and the J gene lost 2 bases, with 2 bases spanning the gap. The CDR3 spells CAWSVAYNSPLHF. In nucleotides, the CDR3 is TGTGCCTGGAGTGTCGCCTATAATTCACCCCTCCACTTT.

The V and J genes are TRBV4-1 and TRBJ1-5; D may be TRBD1 (5 bases). Per the germline V gene, CDR1 is MGHRA and CDR2 is YSYEKL. CDR3 length equals 16 residues. The V end lost 0 bases, the J end lost 7 bases, and 16 bases lay between the germline ends. For the CDR3, the DNA is TGCGCCAGCAGCCAAGATCGGGGGGAAGCCTGGCAGCCCCAGCATTTT. This gives the protein CASSQDRGEAWQPQHF.

V gene TRBV27 combines with J gene TRBJ2-2, with D possibly matching TRBD1 (5 bases). The CDR3 extends over 14 amino acids. The V gene's germline CDR1 is MNHEY and CDR2 SMNVEV (reference sequence). Trimming removed 1 base at V and 4 bases at J, with 7 bases between. CDR3 nucleotide sequence: TGTGCCAGCAGTTTATTCAGGGCCACCGGGGAGCTGTTTTTT. Translation: CASSLFRATGELFF.

V and J are TRBV30 and TRBJ1-2; 9 bases map to TRBD1. Germline trimming cut 7 bases from V and 5 bases from J; bases unmatched to any gene: 8. Germline V CDR1 and CDR2: GTSNPN, SVGIG (reference sequence). The CDR3 spans 13 residues. This chain's CDR3 is CASPQGAEYGYTF. The DNA for the CDR3 is TGTGCCTCCCCACAGGGGGCGGAGTATGGCTACACCTTC.

This sequence joins TRBV19 and TRBJ2-3, with a possible D match to TRBD1 (5 bases). V lost 5 bases and J lost 6, with 12 bases in between. CDR3 length: 13 amino acids. Germline CDR1 and CDR2: LNHDA and SQIVND (reference sequence). The CDR3 is CASSPRRVDTQYF. CDR3 nucleotide sequence: TGTGCCAGTAGTCCTCGCAGGGTCGATACGCAGTATTTT.

V gene TRBV11-3 combines with J gene TRBJ1-3; D not resolved. Trimming took 5 bases from V and 4 from J, leaving 15 bases between them. Per the germline V gene, CDR1 is SGHNT and CDR2 is YENEEA. The CDR3 spans 15 residues. CDR3 sequence reads: CASSPRTPSGNTIYF. As DNA, the CDR3 is TGTGCCAGCAGCCCTCGGACGCCGTCGGGAAACACCATATATTTT.

This clone was recorded only once. V usage is TRBV19 and J usage is TRBJ1-1; TRBD1 is a possible D gene (6 bases). Trimming left V 5 bases short and J 5 bases short, with 18 bases between. This CDR3 contains 15 residues. Per germline, CDR1 LNHDA and CDR2 SQIVND (reference sequence). The CDR3 loop reads CASSAQQGRGTEAFF. CDR3 in DNA: TGTGCCAGTAGTGCCCAACAGGGTCGAGGTACTGAAGCTTTCTTT. Together with reference TRBV19 and TRBJ1-1, the CDR3 gives the full variable domain: DGGITQSPKYLFRKEGQNVTLSCEQNLNHDAMYWYRQDPGQGLRLIYYSQIVNDFQKGDIAEGYSVSREKKESFPLTVTSAQKNPTAFYLCASSAQQGRGTEAFFGQGTRLTVV.

The chain is built from TRBV13 and TRBJ2-7, with 8 bases matching TRBD2. CDR1 PRHDT and CDR2 FYEKMQ come from the germline V gene (reference sequence). CDR3 size: 13 residues. With 6 bases clipped from V and 0 bases from J, the junction kept 1 base outside the gene matches. The CDR3 here is CASRTSGSYEQYF. As DNA, the CDR3 is TGTGCCAGCAGAACTAGCGGCTCCTACGAGCAGTACTTC.

The V and J genes are TRBV7-2 and TRBJ2-1; D may be TRBD1 (6 bases). Germline assignment: CDR1 SGHTA and CDR2 FQGNSA. Trimming took off 6 bases at V and 10 bases at J, with 25 bases between the two ends. This CDR3 has 16 residues. The CDR3 region has the DNA TGTGCCAGCAGTTTGATGACAGGCCTCCGAACAGGGGAGCAGTTCTTC. It specifies CASSLMTGLRTGEQFF. The entire variable domain, with the rest obtained from reference TRBV7-2 and TRBJ2-1, is as follows: GAGVSQSPSNKVTEKGKDVELRCDPISGHTALYWYRQSLGQGLEFLIYFQGNSAPDKSGLPSDRFSAERTGGSVSTLTIQRTQQEDSAVYLCASSLMTGLRTGEQFFGPGTRLTVL.

The V call is TRBV7-2, the J call TRBJ1-1, with D possibly matching TRBD1 (5 bases). V lost 6 bases and J 4 bases, leaving 12 bases between the germline ends. This CDR3 is built from 13 residues. Germline V gives CDR1 SGHTA, CDR2 FQGNSA. This chain's CDR3 is CASRPPQGTEAFF. CDR3 nucleotides: TGTGCCAGCAGACCCCCCCAGGGCACTGAAGCTTTCTTT. Full variable domain (outside the CDR3, taken from reference TRBV7-2 and TRBJ1-1): GAGVSQSPSNKVTEKGKDVELRCDPISGHTALYWYRQSLGQGLEFLIYFQGNSAPDKSGLPSDRFSAERTGGSVSTLTIQRTQQEDSAVYLCASRPPQGTEAFFGQGTRLTVV.

This clone showed up just once. The J gene is TRBJ2-1, the V gene TRBV9; the D is unclear. V was trimmed by 6 bases and J by 4 bases, leaving 11 bases between them. Germline CDR1 is SGDLS and CDR2 is YYNGEE. The CDR3 spans 13 residues. The CDR3 bases are TGTGCCAGCACCACTCCCGGATACAATGAGCAGTTCTTC. Its protein is CASTTPGYNEQFF. Drawing the rest from reference TRBV9 and TRBJ2-1, the complete variable domain is DSGVTQTPKHLITATGQRVTLRCSPRSGDLSVYWYQQSLDQGLQFLIQYYNGEERAKGNILERFSAQQFPDLHSELNLSSLELGDSALYFCASTTPGYNEQFFGPGTRLTVL.

This clone was observed a few times. The chain employs TRBV4-1 and TRBJ1-5; 9 positions agree with TRBD1. Trimming cost V 4 bases and J 6 bases; bases outside gene matches: 7. Germline V gene lookup returns CDR1 MGHRA and CDR2 YSYEKL. The CDR3 is made up of 15 amino acids. CDR3 loop: CASSREDRGFQPQHF. The CDR3 coding sequence is TGCGCCAGCAGCCGTGAGGACAGGGGATTTCAGCCCCAGCATTTT.

This clone has just a few counts. This sequence joins TRBV5-6 and TRBJ1-2; no firm D call. This CDR3 comprises 12 residues. Germline V lookup: CDR1 SGHDT, CDR2 YYEEEE. Trimming pared 1 base from V and 3 bases from J, leaving 4 bases between. The CDR3 DNA reads TGTGCCAGCAGCTTGACGGACTATGGCTACACCTTC. This codes for CASSLTDYGYTF. Using reference TRBV5-6 and TRBJ1-2 for the parts outside the CDR3, the full variable domain is DAGVTQSPTHLIKTRGQQVTLRCSPKSGHDTVSWYQQALGQGPQFIFQYYEEEERQRGNFPDRFSGHQFPNYSSELNVNALLLGDSALYLCASSLTDYGYTFGSGTRLTVV.

V and J are TRBV18 and TRBJ1-1, with 7 bases fitting TRBD1. CDR3 length: 15 amino acids. J lost 4 bases, V lost 0 bases, and 5 bases had no gene match. Per germline, CDR1 KGHSH and CDR2 LQKENI. In nucleotides, the CDR3 is TGTGCCAGCTCACCACCGAACAGGGGACGCACTGAAGCTTTCTTT. Residues: CASSPPNRGRTEAFF.

The chain links TRBV30 to TRBJ1-1; D is unclear. V was pared by 4 bases and J by 4 bases, with 13 bases between. Per the germline V gene, CDR1 is GTSNPN and CDR2 is SVGIG (reference sequence). The CDR3 length is 13 residues. CDR3 in amino acids: CAWTGGWGTEAFF. CDR3 DNA: TGTGCCTGGACAGGCGGGTGGGGCACTGAAGCTTTCTTT.

The chain has TRBV7-9 and TRBJ2-7; possible D gene TRBD2, 6 bases. V gave up 3 bases and J gave up 1 base, with 10 bases separating them. The length of the CDR3 is 14 residues. Germline CDR1 is SEHNR and CDR2 is FQNEAQ (reference sequence). This CDR3 is CASSLRGRSYEQYF. CDR3 coding DNA: TGTGCCAGCAGCTTGCGGGGCCGTTCCTACGAGCAGTACTTC.

This chain connects TRBV4-1 to TRBJ2-5; D might be TRBD2 (6 bases). The germline V gene has CDR1 MGHRA and CDR2 YSYEKL. The V gene lost 3 bases and the J gene lost 3 bases, with 14 bases spanning the gap. The CDR3 spans 15 residues. The CDR3 here is CASSQGRGTKETQYF. CDR3 sequence (DNA): TGCGCCAGCAGCCAGGGCCGGGGGACCAAAGAGACCCAGTACTTC.

This chain uses TRBV18 with TRBJ1-1; D perhaps matches TRBD1 (5 bases). V lost 2 bases to trimming and J lost 4 bases, with 5 bases between them. This CDR3 comprises 12 residues. Germline lookup yields CDR1 KGHSH and CDR2 LQKENI. CDR3 in amino acids: CASSPDSTEAFF. As DNA, the CDR3 is TGTGCCAGCTCACCAGACAGCACTGAAGCTTTCTTT. Drawing the rest from reference TRBV18 and TRBJ1-1, the complete variable domain is NAGVMQNPRHLVRRRGQEARLRCSPMKGHSHVYWYRQLPEEGLKFMVYLQKENIIDESGMPKERFSAEFPKEGPSILRIQQVVRGDSAAYFCASSPDSTEAFFGQGTRLTVV.

The chain couples TRBV6-5 to TRBJ1-5; D is unclear. Germline V gene sequence: CDR1 MNHEY, CDR2 SVGAGI. CDR3 length equals 13 residues. The V and J ends lost 2 bases and 7 bases respectively, with 9 bases between them. CDR3 loop: CASSYMGGQPQHF. The CDR3 nucleotides are TGTGCCAGCAGTTACATGGGCGGGCAGCCCCAGCATTTT.

The chain links TRBV6-6 to TRBJ1-3, with D unresolved. Trimming took 7 bases from V and 3 from J, leaving 4 bases between them. The CDR3 covers 11 residues. Per the germline V gene, CDR1 is MNHNY and CDR2 is SVGAGI (reference sequence). CDR3 region: CASNSGNTIYF. The CDR3 DNA sequence: TGTGCCAGCAACAGTGGAAACACCATATATTTT.

The J gene is TRBJ1-5, the V gene TRBV2; possibly TRBD1 for D (6 bases). Deletions cut 5 bases from V and 4 bases from J, with 15 bases between. The germline CDR1 and CDR2 sequences are SNHLY and FYNNEI. The CDR3 has 15 residues. For the CDR3, the DNA is TGTGCCAGCAGTATCGCAAGGGGGAGGAATCAGCCCCAGCATTTT. This encodes CASSIARGRNQPQHF.

J is TRBJ2-3 and V is TRBV7-9; D is unresolved. Trimming took 3 bases from V and 4 from J, leaving 5 bases between them. Germline V gives CDR1 SEHNR, CDR2 FQNEAQ (reference sequence). CDR3 size: 12 residues. The CDR3, as DNA: TGTGCCAGCAGCTTGGTCCCAGATACGCAGTATTTT. Translation: CASSLVPDTQYF.